Reported below is one T cell receptor (beta chain). No antigen is known for it. No clone much larger than this one lies a single base away; base qualities are absent. This sample was included in a study of T cell responses to AZD1222 COVID-19 vaccine listed by TCRdb under 2021. Broadly, across the study: Because spike-specific TCR depth and breadth did not differ between the two schedules, AZD1222 recipients who got a second dose at roughly 4 weeks were pooled with those who got a second dose at roughly 12 weeks. A total of around 240 trial participants underwent TCR sequencing, of whom more than 200 had received two doses of AZD1222 and some 25 had received two doses of the MenACWY control vaccine. Trial participants were enrolled by age into subgroups of 18-55, 56-69 and 70-plus years, and approximately 150, 30 and 60 TCR-sequenced participants, respectively, were included in these subgroups. Points the paper makes about the study in general: After two AZD1222 doses, both the breadth and the depth of spike-specific TCRs were significantly higher than at day 0 and than in MenACWY recipients. Because no samples from the day 14 peak response were available, repertoires could be characterized only after the peak T cell response. The vaccine-associated CD4 TCRs covered the entire spike protein, and the dominant responses fell in regions 160-218 and 743-854. Most participants were white British and females outnumbered males, and the authors suggested that clonal diversity may have been underestimated. In the small 56-69-year group, the increase in depth fell short of significance, most likely because of low power. Only five to seven AZD1222 recipients were SARS-CoV-2 seropositive at baseline, limiting conclusions about previously exposed vaccinees. Nearly half of unique spike-specific TCRs reportedly recognized epitopes outside regions mutated in the B.1.351 and B.1.1.7 variants.

The time point label here, explained by the study, means: baseline before first vaccination. The vaccinee samples were drawn from two UK trials, COV001 and COV002, one of which was a single-blind randomized controlled phase 2/3 trial testing AZD1222 (ChAdOx1 nCoV-19) in healthy adults. Trial participant PBMC samples were collected at day 0 and day 28 after the second dose for TCRbeta chain sequencing. The CDR3 regions of human TCRbeta chains were analyzed by immunosequencing. Turning to the authors' computational methods: Repertoire TCRs were checked for matches against a reference library of SARS-CoV-2-specific TCRs that had been generated using the MIRA antigen-specificity platform. Breadth was defined as the fraction of unique TCRs that were SARS-CoV-2-associated. Depth was defined as the fraction of total T cells that were SARS-CoV-2-associated. Using the MIRA data, every spike-specific TCR was mapped to the spike region that the TCR reacted to and assigned to either a CD4 or a CD8 class. Log10-transformed breadth and depth values were compared by one-way ANOVA with Sidak's multiple comparisons tests. TCRdb provides this immuneACCESS table in a form limited to in-frame rearrangements. Some clones are lacking; in checked studies, under half of them reflect an unresolved V gene, and why the rest are absent is not known. V, J and clone size derive from that table, while D and trimming were established from the DNA sequence. In all, the sample holds some 150,000 clones, and 94% of those were seen once. Together, the top ten hold about 1.3% of the sample.

V is cut by 7 bases and J by 5 bases, and the space between the germline ends is 15 bases. Inclusive of the bounding cysteine and phenylalanine, the CDR3 is 14 residues long. Only the CDR3 part of the read is kept: 42 bases, read in frame from the first base. The germline V gene (reference sequence) supplies CDR1 LNHDA and CDR2 SQIVND. The receptor was derived from an adult in good health. The input for sequencing was peripheral blood, taken on day 0 of AZD1222 vaccination. The chain is assembled from TRBV19 and TRBJ1-5; TRBD1 is possibly the D segment (5 matching bases). The CDR3 region has the sequence CASTSWDGDQPQHF. At the DNA level, the sequence is TGTGCCAGTACGTCCTGGGACGGTGATCAGCCCCAGCATTTT.